One sample yielded the 5 T cell receptor beta chains listed below, sequenced in a study of shared T cell receptors in the human thymus. TCRdb's table, derived via immunoSEQ multiplex PCR, lists solely in-frame clones and lacks some. The sample has approximately 580,000 clones; around three quarters are singletons. Another study also made use of these data, one on human thymus T cells.

The sequenced material came from thymocytes. The receptors stem from a boy younger than two with a congenital heart defect.

V gene TRBV5-1 combines with J gene TRBJ2-7; D not certain. The germline V gene has CDR1 SGHRS and CDR2 YFSETQ. This CDR3 has 15 residues. V lost 0 bases, J lost 2 bases, and 12 bases lay in between. CDR3 coding DNA: TGCGCCAGCAGCTTGGATGGCCATCCCCCCTACGAGCAGTACTTC. This sequence encodes CASSLDGHPPYEQYF. The full variable domain, with the rest looked up from reference TRBV5-1 and TRBJ2-7, is KAGVTQTPRYLIKTRGQQVTLSCSPISGHRSVSWYQQTPGQGLQFLFEYFSETQRNKGNFPGRFSGRQFSNSRSEMNVSTLELGDSALYLCASSLDGHPPYEQYFGPGTRLTVT.

The CDR3 nucleotides are TGTGCCAGCAGCCCCCCAGGGGGACAGCAAGCCAAAAACATTCAGTACTTC. It encodes CASSPPGGQQAKNIQYF. The chain has TRBV7-2 and TRBJ2-4; 7 bases are shared with TRBD1. CDR1 and CDR2 from the germline V gene are SGHTA and FQGNSA. V was clipped by 5 bases and J by 0 bases; unmatched bases: 10. The CDR3 consists of 17 residues.

In its sample, this clone was seen a few times. Other nucleotide sequences in the sample specify the same CDR3. The V gene is TRBV5-1, the J gene TRBJ1-1, with D possibly TRBD1 on 6 matching bases. Germline V gene sequence: CDR1 SGHRS, CDR2 YFSETQ. This CDR3 comprises 14 residues. Trimming pared 2 bases from V and 2 bases from J, leaving 10 bases between. The CDR3 bases are TGCGCCAGCAGCTTACAGGGCCCAAACACTGAAGCTTTCTTT. Its translation is CASSLQGPNTEAFF.

The chain has TRBV2 and TRBJ2-5; unclear D gene. CDR1 SNHLY and CDR2 FYNNEI come from the germline V gene. Deletions cut 7 bases from V and 1 base from J, with 7 bases between. The length of the CDR3 is 12 residues. The CDR3 DNA follows: TGTGCCAGCAAAGAGATCCAAGAGACCCAGTACTTC. This gives the protein CASKEIQETQYF. The full variable domain, with the rest looked up from reference TRBV2 and TRBJ2-5, is EPEVTQTPSHQVTQMGQEVILRCVPISNHLYFYWYRQILGQKVEFLVSFYNNEISEKSEIFDDQFSVERPDGSNFTLKIRSTKLEDSAMYFCASKEIQETQYFGPGTRLLVL.

The chain has TRBV27 and TRBJ1-1; TRBD1 might be the D (5 bases). The ends were cut back, 5 bases at V and 5 bases at J, with 9 bases in the middle. The CDR3 consists of 12 residues. Germline lookup yields CDR1 MNHEY and CDR2 SMNVEV (reference sequence). In DNA, the CDR3 is TGTGCCAGCAGTCGCCAGGGAACTGAAGCTTTCTTT. Its protein is CASSRQGTEAFF.